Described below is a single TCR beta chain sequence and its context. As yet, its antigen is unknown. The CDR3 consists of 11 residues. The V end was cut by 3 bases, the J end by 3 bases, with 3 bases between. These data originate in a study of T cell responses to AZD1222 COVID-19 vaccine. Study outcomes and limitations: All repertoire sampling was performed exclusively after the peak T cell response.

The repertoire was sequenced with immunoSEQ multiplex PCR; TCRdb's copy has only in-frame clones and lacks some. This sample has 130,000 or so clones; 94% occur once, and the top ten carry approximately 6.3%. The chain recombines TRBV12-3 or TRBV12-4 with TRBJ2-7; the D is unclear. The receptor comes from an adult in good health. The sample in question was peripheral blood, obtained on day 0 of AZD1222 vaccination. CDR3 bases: TGTGCCAGCAGTTTTCACTACGAGCAGTACTTC. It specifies CASSFHYEQYF.